One T cell receptor (beta chain) is described in this entry. Authors' processing steps: For nucleated cells, counts were estimated from reference gene primer amplification. Sequencing was performed with immunoSEQ multiplex PCR; in TCRdb, only in-frame clones are kept and a portion is missing. The V and J calls and clone size come from that table; D and trimming were worked out from the DNA. This table has approximately 180,000 clones, over 75% appearing once. This sample is drawn from a study of blood T cell repertoires in COVID-19. Study-level information: The study drew acute and convalescent COVID-19 samples from the United States, Italy and Spain. The analysed material was cDNA or gDNA that came from T cells, B-cell-depleted T cells, or PBMCs.

Recruited during active infection, patients (from Seattle) were subsequently followed longitudinally. This CDR3 is built from 13 residues. Trimming stripped 5 bases from V and 8 bases from J, with 14 bases between. Germline CDR1 reads MDHEN; CDR2 reads SYDVKM. Sequencing was done on a sample of peripheral blood. The source is a person aged 70 to 85 with COVID-19, enrolled during active disease. The V and J genes are TRBV28 and TRBJ2-3; D not certain. The CDR3 region is CASSISRTGTQYF. CDR3 nucleotide sequence: TGTGCCAGCAGTATCTCTCGAACGGGTACGCAGTATTTT.